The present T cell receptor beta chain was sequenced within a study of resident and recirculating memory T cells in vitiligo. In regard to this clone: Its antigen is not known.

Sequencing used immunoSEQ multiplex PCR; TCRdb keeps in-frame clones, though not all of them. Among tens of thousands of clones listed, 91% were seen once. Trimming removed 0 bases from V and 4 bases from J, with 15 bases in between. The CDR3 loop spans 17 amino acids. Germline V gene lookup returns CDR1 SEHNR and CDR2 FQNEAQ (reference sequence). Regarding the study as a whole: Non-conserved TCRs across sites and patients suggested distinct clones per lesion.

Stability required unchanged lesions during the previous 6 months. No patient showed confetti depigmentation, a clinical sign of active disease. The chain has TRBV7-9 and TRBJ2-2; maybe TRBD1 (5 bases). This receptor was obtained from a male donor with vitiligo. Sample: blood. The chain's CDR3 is CASSLARQGVGTGELFF. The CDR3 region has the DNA TGTGCCAGCAGCTTAGCCCGACAAGGGGTTGGCACCGGGGAGCTGTTTTTT.